The clone carrying this T cell receptor beta chain was detected only a few times. What it binds is not known. Primers used in a second PCR of about 6 to 11 cycles were a sample-barcoded 5' primer and a J-beta primer mix. TCRdb re-called the 5' RACE reads through MiXCR, storing one row per CDR3 protein. Altogether roughly 2 million distinct CDR3 sequences are present, around 50% being singletons, with the ten largest covering approximately 2.1%. In germline, CDR1 is DFQATT, CDR2 SNEGSKA (reference sequence). Trimming cost V 3 bases and J 0 bases, with 10 bases left between them. This CDR3 spans 14 amino acids. The data were taken from a study of blood T cells in healthy people across ages. About the study: Template switching caught about one barcoded beta molecule for each two T cells.

General study findings and limits: No conclusive comparison of naive versus antigen-experienced cells was possible with unsorted PBMCs. Because donor CMV status was unknown, expanded clonotype changes were possibly confounded.

The sample comprised blood. The V call is TRBV20-1, the J call TRBJ2-3; D not resolved. The sequence came from a woman aged 40 to 50 in good health. CDR3 sequence reads: CSARPLSSTDTQYF. Written as DNA, the CDR3 is TGCAGTGCTAGGCCCCTGTCCAGCACAGATACGCAGTATTTT.